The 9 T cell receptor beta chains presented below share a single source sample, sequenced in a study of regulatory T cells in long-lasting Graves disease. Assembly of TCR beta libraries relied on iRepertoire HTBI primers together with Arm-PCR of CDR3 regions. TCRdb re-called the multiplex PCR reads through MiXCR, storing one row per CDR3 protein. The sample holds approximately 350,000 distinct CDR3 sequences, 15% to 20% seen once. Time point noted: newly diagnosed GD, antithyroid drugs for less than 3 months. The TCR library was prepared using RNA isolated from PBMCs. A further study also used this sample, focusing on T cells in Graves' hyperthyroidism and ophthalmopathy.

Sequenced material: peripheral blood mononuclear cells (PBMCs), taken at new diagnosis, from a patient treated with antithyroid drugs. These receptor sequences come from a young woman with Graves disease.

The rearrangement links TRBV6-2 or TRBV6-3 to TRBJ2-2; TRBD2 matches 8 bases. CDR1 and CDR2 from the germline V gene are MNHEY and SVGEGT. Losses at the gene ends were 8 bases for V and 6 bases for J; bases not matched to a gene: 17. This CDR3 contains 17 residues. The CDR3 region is CASRASGGLAGAGELFF. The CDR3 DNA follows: TGTGCCAGCCGTGCCAGCGGGGGCCTAGCGGGCGCCGGGGAGCTGTTTTTT.

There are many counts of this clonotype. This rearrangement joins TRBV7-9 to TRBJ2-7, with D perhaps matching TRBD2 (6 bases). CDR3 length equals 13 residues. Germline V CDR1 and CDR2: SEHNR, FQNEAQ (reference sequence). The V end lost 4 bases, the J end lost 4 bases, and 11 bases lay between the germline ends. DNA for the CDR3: TGTGCCAGCAGCTCGACTAGTAAGTACGAGCAGTACTTC. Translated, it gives CASSSTSKYEQYF.

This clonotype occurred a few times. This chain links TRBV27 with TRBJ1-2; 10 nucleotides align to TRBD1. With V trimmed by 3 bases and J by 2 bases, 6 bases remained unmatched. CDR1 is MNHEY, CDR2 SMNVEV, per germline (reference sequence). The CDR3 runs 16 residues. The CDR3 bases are TGTGCCAGCAGTTTGATCGGGACAGGGGAAAACTATGGCTACACCTTC. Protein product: CASSLIGTGENYGYTF.

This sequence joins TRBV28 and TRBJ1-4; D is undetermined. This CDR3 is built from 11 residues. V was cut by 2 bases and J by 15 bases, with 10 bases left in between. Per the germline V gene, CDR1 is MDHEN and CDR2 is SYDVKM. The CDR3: CASSLTRKVFF. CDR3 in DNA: TGTGCCAGCAGTTTAACCCGAAAGGTGTTTTTT. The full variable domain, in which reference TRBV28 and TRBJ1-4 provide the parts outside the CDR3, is DVKVTQSSRYLVKRTGEKVFLECVQDMDHENMFWYRQDPGLGLRLIYFSYDVKMKEKGDIPEGYSVSREKKERFSLILESASTNQTSMYLCASSLTRKVFFGSGTQLSVL.

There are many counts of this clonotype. For the CDR3, the DNA is TGTGCCAGCAGTTCGGGAGATACCTACCAAGAGACCCAGTACTTC. Amino acid sequence: CASSSGDTYQETQYF. The chain links TRBV6-5 to TRBJ2-5, with TRBD2 as a possible D gene (6 bases). The germline V gene encodes CDR1 MNHEY and CDR2 SVGAGI. Trimming left V 4 bases short and J 0 bases short, with 12 bases between. The CDR3 covers 15 residues.

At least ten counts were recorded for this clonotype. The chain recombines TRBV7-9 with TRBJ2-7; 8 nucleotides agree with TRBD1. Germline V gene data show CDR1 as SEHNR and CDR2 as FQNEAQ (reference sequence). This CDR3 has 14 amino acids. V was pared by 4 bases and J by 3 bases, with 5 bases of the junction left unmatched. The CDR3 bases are TGTGCCAGCAGCTCCCGGGACAGGAACTACGAGCAGTACTTC. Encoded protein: CASSSRDRNYEQYF.

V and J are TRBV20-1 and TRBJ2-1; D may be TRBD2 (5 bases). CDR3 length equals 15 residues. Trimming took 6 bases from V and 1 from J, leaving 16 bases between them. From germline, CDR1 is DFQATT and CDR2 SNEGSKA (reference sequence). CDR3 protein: CSAHGRADSYNEQFF. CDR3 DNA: TGCAGTGCGCACGGTCGAGCGGATTCCTACAATGAGCAGTTCTTC.

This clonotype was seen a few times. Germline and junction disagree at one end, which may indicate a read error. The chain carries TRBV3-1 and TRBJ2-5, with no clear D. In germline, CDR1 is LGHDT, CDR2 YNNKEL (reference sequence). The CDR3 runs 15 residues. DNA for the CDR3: TGTGCCAACAGCCAAGATGGGCTAGTGCAAGAGACCCAGTACTTC. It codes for CANSQDGLVQETQYF.

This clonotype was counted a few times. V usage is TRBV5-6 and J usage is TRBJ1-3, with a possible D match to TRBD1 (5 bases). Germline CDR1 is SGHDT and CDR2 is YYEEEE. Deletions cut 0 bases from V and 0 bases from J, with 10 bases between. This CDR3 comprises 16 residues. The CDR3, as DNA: TGTGCCAGCAGCTTGGGAGGGGTGAACTCTGGAAACACCATATATTTT. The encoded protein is CASSLGGVNSGNTIYF.